A selection of T cell receptor beta chains follows, all from one sample in a study of human T cells and chemical hapten exposure. TCRdb re-analysed the RACE reads in MiXCR, keeping a single row per CDR3 protein. The sample lists 200,000 to 300,000 distinct CDR3 sequences; more than 6.5% were seen once. The sample here was whole blood, taken in connection with sensitization to the hapten diphenylcyclopropenone (DPC). The source is a woman aged 40 to 55 with alopecia areata. Some clones in this sample may be carry-over from other donors' samples. CDR3s include the opening cysteine and the closing phenylalanine or tryptophan. The D gene is left open where the match is weak. Size is omitted from some rows. Given values are once, few, many or a class for expanded clones.

j_call clone_size v_call d_call cdr3_aa cdr3_nt
TRBJ1-5 few TRBV20-1 NA CSAEDGAYSNQPQHF TGCAGTGCCGAGGACGGTGCTTATAGCAATCAGCCCCAGCATTTT
TRBJ2-3 NA TRBV7-2 TRBD2 CASSSGTSAHTQYF TGTGCCAGCAGCTCGGGGACTAGCGCACATACGCAGTATTTT
TRBJ1-4 NA TRBV6-1 TRBD1 CASSEFWTGREKLFF TGTGCCAGCAGTGAATTCTGGACAGGGCGTGAAAAACTGTTTTTT
TRBJ1-4 few TRBV5-1 NA CASSPEGRTNEKLFF TGCGCCAGCAGCCCTGAGGGCCGGACTAATGAAAAACTGTTTTTT
TRBJ2-2 NA TRBV7-9 NA CASSLDQGTGELFF TGTGCCAGCAGTTTAGACCAAGGCACCGGGGAGCTGTTTTTT
TRBJ2-3 few TRBV5-1 NA CASSLIGAGADTQYF TGCGCCAGCAGCTTGATCGGTGCCGGCGCAGATACGCAGTATTTT
TRBJ1-6 NA TRBV6-5 TRBD1 CASRGTGLLSPLHF TGTGCCAGCAGAGGGACAGGGCTCCTTTCACCCCTCCACTTT
TRBJ2-1 many TRBV27 NA CASRDYNEQFF TGTGCCAGCAGGGATTATAATGAGCAGTTCTTC
TRBJ2-1 NA TRBV20-1 NA CSARGMREGEQFF TGCAGTGCTAGAGGGATGCGGGAAGGTGAGCAGTTCTTC
TRBJ2-2 few TRBV5-1 NA CASSLGRGPNTGELFF TGCGCCAGCAGCTTGGGTCGGGGACCAAACACCGGGGAGCTGTTTTTT
TRBJ2-2 NA TRBV27 TRBD1 CASSPPHGTANTGELFF TGTGCCAGCAGTCCCCCCCACGGGACAGCGAACACCGGGGAGCTGTTTTTT